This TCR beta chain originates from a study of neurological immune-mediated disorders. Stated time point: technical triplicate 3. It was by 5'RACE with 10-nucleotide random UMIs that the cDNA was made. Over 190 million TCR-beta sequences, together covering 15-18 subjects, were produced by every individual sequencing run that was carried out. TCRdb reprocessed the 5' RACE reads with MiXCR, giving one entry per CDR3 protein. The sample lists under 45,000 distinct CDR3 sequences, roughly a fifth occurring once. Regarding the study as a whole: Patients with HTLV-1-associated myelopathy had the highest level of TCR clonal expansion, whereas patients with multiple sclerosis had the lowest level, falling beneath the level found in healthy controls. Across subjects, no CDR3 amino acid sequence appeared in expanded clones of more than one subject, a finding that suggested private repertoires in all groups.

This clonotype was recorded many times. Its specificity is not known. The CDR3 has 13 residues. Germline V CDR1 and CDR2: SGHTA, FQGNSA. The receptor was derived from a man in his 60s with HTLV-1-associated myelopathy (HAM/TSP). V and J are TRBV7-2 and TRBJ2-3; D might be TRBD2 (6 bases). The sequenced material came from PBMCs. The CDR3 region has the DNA TGTGCTGGGGCGGGGTATAGCACAGATACGCAGTATTTT. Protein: CAGAGYSTDTQYF.